This T cell receptor beta chain was captured in a study of CD8 T cells in ankylosing spondylitis. Study results and limitations: Roughly eight highly homologous variants made up a TCR beta motif that seemed to typify ankylosing spondylitis blood.

This clonotype appeared many times. The antigen remains unidentified. TCRdb fed the 5' RACE reads into MiXCR, producing one record per CDR3 protein. The sample comprises some 840,000 distinct CDR3 sequences, 12% of which are singletons, and more than 0.5% rests with the top ten. V lost 3 bases to trimming and J lost 0 bases, with 10 bases between them. The CDR3 has 15 residues. Germline V gives CDR1 SGHTA, CDR2 FQGNSA. The chain couples TRBV7-2 to TRBJ2-3, with D unresolved. Sequencing was done on a sample of blood, either unsorted or a sorted T cell fraction (not recorded which). This clonotype was obtained from a male donor with ankylosing spondylitis. CDR3 protein: CASSFQPSSTDTQYF. DNA for the CDR3: TGTGCCAGCAGCTTCCAACCAAGCAGCACAGATACGCAGTATTTT. Complete variable domain (other parts from reference TRBV7-2 and TRBJ2-3): GAGVSQSPSNKVTEKGKDVELRCDPISGHTALYWYRQSLGQGLEFLIYFQGNSAPDKSGLPSDRFSAERTGGSVSTLTIQRTQQEDSAVYLCASSFQPSSTDTQYFGPGTRLTVL.